This T cell receptor beta chain derives from a study of blood T cell repertoires in COVID-19. Measured with immunoSEQ multiplex PCR; TCRdb has only the in-frame clones, and not every one. The top ten hold approximately 5.4% of the sample, which has over 100,000 clones, about 90% seen once. CDR3 length: 14 residues. Trimming took 3 bases from V and 5 from J; bases not matched to a gene: 8. Germline lookup yields CDR1 GTSNPN and CDR2 SVGIG (reference sequence). Patients from Seattle were sampled longitudinally, starting during active infection. This TCR was recovered from a woman in her fifties or sixties with COVID-19, enrolled during active disease. Sequenced sample: peripheral blood. V and J are TRBV30 and TRBJ2-5; 8 nucleotides agree with TRBD2. The CDR3 DNA is TGTGCCTGGAGCGGGGGACTAGTTCTCGAGACCCAGTACTTC. Translating it yields CAWSGGLVLETQYF.